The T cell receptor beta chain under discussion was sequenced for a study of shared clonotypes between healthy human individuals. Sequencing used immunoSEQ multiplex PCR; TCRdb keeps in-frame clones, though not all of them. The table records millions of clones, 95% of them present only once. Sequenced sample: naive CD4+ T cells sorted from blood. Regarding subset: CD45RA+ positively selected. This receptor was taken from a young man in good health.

CDR3 nucleotides: TGTGCCAGCAGTTACGGTCGGGGACTCGACAATGAGCAGTTCTTC. It yields the protein CASSYGRGLDNEQFF. The chain recombines TRBV6-5 with TRBJ2-1, with D tentatively TRBD2 (6 bases). V lost 2 bases, J lost 5 bases, and 13 bases lay in between. Germline V lookup: CDR1 MNHEY, CDR2 SVGAGI. CDR3 length equals 15 residues.